What follows describes a single TCR beta chain. Antigen: not known. Healthy donors, matched for age and sex, constituted the control group. Negative isolation was used for CD8+ and CD4+ T cells, and FACS enrichment was applied to TEMRA cells. The germline V gene encodes CDR1 MNHEY and CDR2 SMNVEV (reference sequence). Between the trimmed V and J ends, which lost 8 bases and 7 bases, there was a span of 12 bases. CDR3 length: 12 amino acids. This sample is drawn from a study of CD8 T cells in Susac syndrome. General study results and limits: An acknowledgment was made by the study that its TCR sequencing and HLA analysis involved relatively few individuals.

Random hexamers were used to reverse transcribe the RNA input (roughly 0.5 to 1 ug). Amplification of TCR beta CDR3 was carried out by immunoSEQ multiplex PCR, which covered 54 Vbeta and 13 Jbeta segments. MiXCR, applied by TCRdb to the immunoSEQ multiplex PCR reads, yields one record per CDR3 protein. The data hold approximately 190,000 distinct CDR3 sequences, with 85% to 95% observed a single time. The sample taken for sequencing was CD4+ T cells from PBMCs. This chain joins TRBV27 and TRBJ2-1; D call uncertain. The origin of this receptor is a human donor in good health. The CDR3 loop is CASSKILNEQFF. DNA for the CDR3: TGTGCCAGCTCTAAAATATTAAATGAGCAGTTCTTC.